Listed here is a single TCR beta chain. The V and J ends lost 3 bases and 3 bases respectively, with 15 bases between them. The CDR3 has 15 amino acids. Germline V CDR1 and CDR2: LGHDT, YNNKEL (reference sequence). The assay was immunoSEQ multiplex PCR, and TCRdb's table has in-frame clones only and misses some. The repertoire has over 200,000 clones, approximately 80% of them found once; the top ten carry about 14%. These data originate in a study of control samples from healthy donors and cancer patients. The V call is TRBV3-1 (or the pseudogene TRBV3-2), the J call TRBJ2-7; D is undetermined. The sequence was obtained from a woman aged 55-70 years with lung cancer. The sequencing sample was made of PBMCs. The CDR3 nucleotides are TGTGCCAGCAGCCATAACGACAACGACCGCTACGAGCAGTACTTC. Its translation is CASSHNDNDRYEQYF.